This T cell receptor beta chain was recovered during a study of CD8+ T cells in alopecia areata. About the study: Patients given treatment had severity scored by the percentage of scalp area affected.

Reverse transcription of extracted RNA yielded cDNA, which provided the sequencing template. Measured with immunoSEQ multiplex PCR; TCRdb has only the in-frame clones, and not every one. The sample lists approximately 280,000 clones, roughly 50% seen once, with over 1.5% in the top ten. Whole-study results and caveats: Lesional scalp displayed greater clonality than normal scalp, most notably in alopecia totalis/universalis.

Described treatment: oral pan-JAK inhibitor, 5-10 mg twice daily. This CDR3 is built from 12 residues. Germline V CDR1 and CDR2: GTSNPN, SVGIG (reference sequence). V was cut by 3 bases and J by 3 bases, with 8 bases left in between. To note about this clone: Its antigen remains unknown.

Sequenced here: CD4+ T cells sorted from blood, sampled at week 24, from a patient treated with tofacitinib. The receptor was derived from a human donor with alopecia areata. This chain joins TRBV30 and TRBJ1-2; D is undetermined. In DNA, the CDR3 is TGTGCCTGGAGCCAAAGGGACTATGGCTACACCTTC. This sequence encodes CAWSQRDYGYTF.